These 10 T cell receptor beta chains came from one sample sequenced in a study of shared clonotypes between healthy human individuals. Method: immunoSEQ multiplex PCR; TCRdb's copy keeps in-frame clones and lacks some. In the table there are around 1.6 million clones, 95% to 99% of which are singletons. Sequenced material: naive CD4+ T cells sorted from blood. Documented subset: CD45RA+ positively selected. These receptors were obtained from a man aged 25-45 years in good health.

In its sample, this clone was seen once. This sequence joins TRBV5-1 and TRBJ2-4, with D possibly TRBD2 on 6 matching bases. Per the germline V gene, CDR1 is SGHRS and CDR2 is YFSETQ. Trimming shortened V by 0 bases and J by 3 bases, and 19 bases separated the two germline ends. The CDR3 runs 18 residues. The CDR3 DNA follows: TGCGCCAGCAGCTTGGGGTGGCCCGGGAGCATCGTCAAAAACATTCAGTACTTC. Protein sequence: CASSLGWPGSIVKNIQYF.

This chain links TRBV21-1 with TRBJ1-2. TRBV21-1 is a recognized pseudogene. The CDR3 has 16 residues. The CDR3 reads CASSKAPEICNYGYTF. The CDR3, as DNA: TGTGCCAGCAGCAAAGCGCCAGAGATTTGTAACTATGGCTACACCTTC.

This sequence joins TRBV19 and TRBJ2-7; TRBD1 matches 7 bases. The V and J ends lost 3 bases and 0 bases, in that order; junction bases with no gene match: 2. The CDR3 loop spans 14 amino acids. The germline CDR1 and CDR2 sequences are LNHDA and SQIVND (reference sequence). CDR3 sequence: CASSMGQYSYEQYF. CDR3 coding DNA: TGTGCCAGTAGTATGGGACAGTACTCCTACGAGCAGTACTTC.

As to this clone: Other DNA sequences of this sample code for an identical CDR3. The chain combines TRBV5-1 with TRBJ2-7; D possibly corresponds to TRBD2 (5 bases). V was pared by 0 bases and J by 4 bases, with 11 bases between. Germline CDR1 SGHRS, CDR2 YFSETQ. The CDR3 is made up of 14 amino acids. CDR3 nucleotides: TGCGCCAGCAGCTTGGCCAGAGGAGGTTACGAGCAGTACTTC. This sequence encodes CASSLARGGYEQYF.

V usage is TRBV25-1 and J usage is TRBJ1-5; D remains unclear. This CDR3 has 14 amino acids. Trimming pared 3 bases from V and 3 bases from J, leaving 9 bases between. Germline V gives CDR1 MGHDK, CDR2 SYGVNS. The CDR3: CASSDHWDNQPQHF. The CDR3 region has the DNA TGTGCCAGCAGTGATCACTGGGACAATCAGCCCCAGCATTTT.

About this clone: Other nucleotide sequences in the sample specify the same CDR3. The gene calls are TRBV5-4 and TRBJ2-7, with 10 bases identical to TRBD1. Germline CDR1 SGHNT, CDR2 YYREEE (reference sequence). This CDR3 has 15 residues. Unmatched junction bases numbered 7, after V lost 5 bases and J lost 2 bases. The CDR3 loop is CASSLSGTGAYEQYF. CDR3 bases: TGTGCCAGCAGTTTATCCGGGACAGGGGCCTACGAGCAGTACTTC.

This sequence joins TRBV5-1 and TRBJ1-1; D is undetermined. The CDR3 spans 15 residues. From germline, CDR1 is SGHRS and CDR2 YFSETQ. V was clipped by 4 bases and J by 6 bases, with 19 bases between them. CDR3 DNA: TGCGCCAGCAGCCTCAGCGGTGGGAGGTATTCTGAAGCTTTCTTT. Protein product: CASSLSGGRYSEAFF.

V and J are TRBV11-2 and TRBJ2-5; D is possibly TRBD2 (5 bases). Germline CDR1 reads SGHAT; CDR2 reads FQNNGV. Deletions cut 0 bases from V and 2 bases from J, with 10 bases between. The CDR3 sequence is 15 residues long. CDR3 sequence reads: CASSLDRREQETQYF. The CDR3 bases are TGTGCCAGCAGCTTAGATCGCCGGGAACAAGAGACCCAGTACTTC.

This rearrangement joins TRBV28 to TRBJ2-7; TRBD1 might be the D (5 bases). V was clipped by 5 bases and J by 3 bases, with 20 bases between them. Looked up from germline, CDR1 is MDHEN and CDR2 is SYDVKM. CDR3 size: 16 residues. The CDR3 loop is CASSLSSGRSFYEQYF. CDR3 nucleotides: TGTGCCAGCAGTCTATCCTCAGGGCGGAGTTTCTACGAGCAGTACTTC.

This sequence joins TRBV30 and TRBJ2-7, with 11 bases matching TRBD1. The CDR3 covers 15 residues. Germline V lookup: CDR1 GTSNPN, CDR2 SVGIG (reference sequence). The V gene end was trimmed by 3 bases and the J gene end by 3 bases; junction bases not matched to a gene: 7. This chain's CDR3 is CAWRAGQGALYEQYF. CDR3 nucleotide sequence: TGTGCCTGGAGGGCCGGACAGGGGGCCCTCTACGAGCAGTACTTC.